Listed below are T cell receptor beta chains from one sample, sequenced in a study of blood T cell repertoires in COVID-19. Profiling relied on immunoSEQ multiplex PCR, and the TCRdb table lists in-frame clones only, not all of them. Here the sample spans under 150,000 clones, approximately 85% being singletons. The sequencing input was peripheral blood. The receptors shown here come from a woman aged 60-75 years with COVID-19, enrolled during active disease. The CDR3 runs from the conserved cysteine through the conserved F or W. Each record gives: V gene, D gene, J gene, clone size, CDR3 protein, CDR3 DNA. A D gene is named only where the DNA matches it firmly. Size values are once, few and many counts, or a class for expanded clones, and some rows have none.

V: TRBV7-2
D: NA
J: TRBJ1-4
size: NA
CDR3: CASSSSATNEKLFF
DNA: TGTGCCAGCAGCTCGTCTGCAACTAATGAAAAACTGTTTTTT

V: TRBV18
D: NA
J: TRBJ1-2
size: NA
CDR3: CASSPPADSYGYTF
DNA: TGTGCCAGCTCACCACCTGCAGATTCCTATGGCTACACCTTC

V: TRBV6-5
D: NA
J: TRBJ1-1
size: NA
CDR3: CASRGTGMNTEAFF
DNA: TGTGCCAGCAGGGGAACAGGGATGAACACTGAAGCTTTCTTT

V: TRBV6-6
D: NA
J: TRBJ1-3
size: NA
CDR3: CASREREVSGNTIYF
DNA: TGTGCCAGCAGAGAGAGGGAAGTCTCTGGAAACACCATATATTTT

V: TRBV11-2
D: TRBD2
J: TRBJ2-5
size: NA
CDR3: CASSPIAGGQETQYF
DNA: TGTGCCAGCAGCCCGATAGCGGGGGGCCAAGAGACCCAGTACTTC

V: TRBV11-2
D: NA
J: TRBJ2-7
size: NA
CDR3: CASERGDRSEEQYF
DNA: TGTGCCAGCGAGCGGGGGGACAGGTCCGAGGAGCAGTACTTC

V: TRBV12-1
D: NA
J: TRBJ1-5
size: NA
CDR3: CASSILQEISNQPQHF
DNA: TGTGCCAGCAGCATTCTACAGGAAATTAGCAATCAGCCCCAGCATTTT

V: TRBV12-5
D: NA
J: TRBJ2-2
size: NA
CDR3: CASGPLDGGELFF
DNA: TGTGCTAGTGGTCCCCTTGACGGGGGGGAGCTGTTTTTT

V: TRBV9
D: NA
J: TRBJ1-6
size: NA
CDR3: CASSVDGGYNSPLHF
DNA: TGTGCCAGCAGCGTAGATGGGGGGTATAATTCACCCCTCCACTTT

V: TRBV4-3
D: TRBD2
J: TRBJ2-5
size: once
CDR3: CASSQDWGGQETQYF
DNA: TGCGCCAGCAGCCAAGATTGGGGGGGCCAAGAGACCCAGTACTTC

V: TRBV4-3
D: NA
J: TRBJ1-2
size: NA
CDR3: CASSQEVFRSTNYGYTF
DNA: TGCGCCAGCAGCCAAGAAGTATTTCGGTCGACTAACTATGGCTACACCTTC

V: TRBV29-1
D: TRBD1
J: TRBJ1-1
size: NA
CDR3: CSVGVPQGGTEAFF
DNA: TGCAGCGTTGGGGTCCCCCAGGGGGGCACTGAAGCTTTCTTT

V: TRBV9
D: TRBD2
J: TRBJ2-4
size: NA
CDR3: CASSVAGGMNIQYF
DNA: TGTGCCAGCAGCGTAGCGGGAGGGATGAACATTCAGTACTTC

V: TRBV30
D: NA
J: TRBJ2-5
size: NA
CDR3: CAWSLASQETQYF
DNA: TGTGCCTGGAGTTTGGCCAGCCAAGAGACCCAGTACTTC

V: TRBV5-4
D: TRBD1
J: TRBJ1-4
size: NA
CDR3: CASSRKGQGRTNEKLFF
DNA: TGTGCCAGCAGTCGGAAGGGACAGGGGAGAACTAATGAAAAACTGTTTTTT

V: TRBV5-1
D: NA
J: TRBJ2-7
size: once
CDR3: CASSYSGYEQYF
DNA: TGCGCCAGCAGCTATAGCGGTTACGAGCAGTACTTC

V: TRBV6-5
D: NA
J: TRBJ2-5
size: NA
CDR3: CASSYSRTEYQETQYF
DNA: TGTGCCAGCAGTTACTCGAGGACAGAGTACCAAGAGACCCAGTACTTC

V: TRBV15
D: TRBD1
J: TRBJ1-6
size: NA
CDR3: CATSRDRGLGSPLHF
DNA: TGTGCCACCAGCAGAGACAGGGGGCTGGGTTCACCCCTCCACTTT

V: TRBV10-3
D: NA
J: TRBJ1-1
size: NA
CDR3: CAITQGIRVTEAFF
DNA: TGTGCCATCACGCAGGGAATCCGGGTGACTGAAGCTTTCTTT

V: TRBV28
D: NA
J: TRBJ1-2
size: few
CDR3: CASSFADRNNYGYTF
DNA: TGTGCCAGCAGTTTCGCCGACAGGAATAACTATGGCTACACCTTC

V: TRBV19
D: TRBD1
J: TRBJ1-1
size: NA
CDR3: CASSQNRGSEAFF
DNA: TGTGCCAGTAGTCAGAACAGGGGGAGTGAAGCTTTCTTT

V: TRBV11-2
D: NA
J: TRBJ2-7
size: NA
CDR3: CASSSSSGLNEQYF
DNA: TGTGCCAGCAGCTCCTCATCAGGGCTAAACGAGCAGTACTTC

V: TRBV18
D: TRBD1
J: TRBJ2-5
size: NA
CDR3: CASSPTGAGTGRQETQYF
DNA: TGTGCCAGCTCGCCAACAGGCGCCGGGACAGGACGCCAAGAGACCCAGTACTTC

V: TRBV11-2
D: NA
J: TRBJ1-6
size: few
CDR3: CASSLGDSGYSPLHF
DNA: TGTGCCAGCAGCTTAGGTGACAGTGGGTATTCACCCCTCCACTTT

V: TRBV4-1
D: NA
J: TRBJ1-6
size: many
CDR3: CASSQEGGYSPLHF
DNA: TGCGCCAGCAGCCAAGAGGGGGGGTATTCACCCCTCCACTTT

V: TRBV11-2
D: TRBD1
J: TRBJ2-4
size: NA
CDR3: CASNADRGIRDIQYF
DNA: TGTGCCAGCAATGCCGACAGGGGGATTCGAGACATTCAGTACTTC

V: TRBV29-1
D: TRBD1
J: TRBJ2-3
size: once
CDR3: CSVEDPGQGLPDTQYF
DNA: TGCAGCGTTGAAGACCCGGGACAGGGTCTTCCAGATACGCAGTATTTT

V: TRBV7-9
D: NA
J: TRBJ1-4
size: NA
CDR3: CASSPGQRATNEKLFF
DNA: TGTGCCAGCAGCCCTGGACAGCGAGCAACTAATGAAAAACTGTTTTTT

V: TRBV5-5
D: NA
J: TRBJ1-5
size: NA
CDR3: CASSPIPSGGSNQPQHF
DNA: TGTGCCAGCAGCCCGATCCCCTCGGGGGGCAGCAATCAGCCCCAGCATTTT

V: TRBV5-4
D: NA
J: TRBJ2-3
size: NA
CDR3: CASSLDEGAGTF
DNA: TGTGCCAGCAGCTTGGACGAGGGCGCGGGGACCTTT

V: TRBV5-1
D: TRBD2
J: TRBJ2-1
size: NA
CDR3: CASSLTSGGAPSSYNEQFF
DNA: TGCGCCAGCAGCCTAACTAGCGGGGGGGCCCCGAGCTCCTACAATGAGCAGTTCTTC

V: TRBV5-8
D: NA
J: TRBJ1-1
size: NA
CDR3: CASSLRGMNTEAFF
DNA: TGTGCCAGCAGCTTAAGAGGGATGAACACTGAAGCTTTCTTT

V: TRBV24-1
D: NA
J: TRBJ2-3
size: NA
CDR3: CATSDLAGPGTDTQYF
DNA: TGTGCCACCAGTGATTTGGCAGGGCCTGGCACAGATACGCAGTATTTT

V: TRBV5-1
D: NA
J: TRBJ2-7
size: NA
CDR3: CASSLKAASEQYF
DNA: TGCGCCAGCAGCTTGAAAGCGGCCAGCGAGCAGTACTTC

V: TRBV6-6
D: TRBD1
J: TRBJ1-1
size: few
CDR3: CASTLHQGALPEAFF
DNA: TGTGCCAGCACCCTTCACCAGGGGGCACTTCCTGAAGCTTTCTTT

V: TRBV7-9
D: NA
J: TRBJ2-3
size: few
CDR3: CASSYGTRTSDTQYF
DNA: TGTGCCAGCAGCTACGGGACAAGGACGTCGGATACGCAGTATTTT

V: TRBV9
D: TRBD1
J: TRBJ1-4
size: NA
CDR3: CASSGETGGREKLFF
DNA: TGTGCCAGCAGCGGGGAGACAGGGGGCAGGGAAAAACTGTTTTTT

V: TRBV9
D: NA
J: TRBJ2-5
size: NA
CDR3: CASSVEGRQTQYF
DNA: TGTGCCAGCAGCGTGGAGGGGAGACAGACCCAGTACTTC

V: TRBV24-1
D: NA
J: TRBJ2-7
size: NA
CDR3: CATSDRGGEQYF
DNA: TGTGCCACCAGTGATCGGGGTGGCGAGCAGTACTTC

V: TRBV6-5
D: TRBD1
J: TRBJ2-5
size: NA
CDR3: CASTRDRGETQYF
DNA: TGTGCCAGCACCCGGGACAGGGGAGAGACCCAGTACTTC

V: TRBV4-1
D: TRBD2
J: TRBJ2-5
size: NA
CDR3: CASSLTRTPLAGATEETQYF
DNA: TGCGCCAGCAGCCTAACTCGTACTCCCCTAGCGGGGGCGACCGAAGAGACCCAGTACTTC

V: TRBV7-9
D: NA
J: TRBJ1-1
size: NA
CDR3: CASSRGGSRRGTEAFF
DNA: TGTGCCAGCAGCCGAGGTGGGTCCCGGCGGGGTACTGAAGCTTTCTTT

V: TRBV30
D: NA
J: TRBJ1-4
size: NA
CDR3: CAWSVSFGDNEKLFF
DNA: TGTGCCTGGAGTGTATCATTCGGGGATAATGAAAAACTGTTTTTT

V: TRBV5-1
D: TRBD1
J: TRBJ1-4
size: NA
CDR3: CASSPGQGTTNEKLFF
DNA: TGCGCCAGCAGCCCAGGACAGGGGACAACTAATGAAAAACTGTTTTTT

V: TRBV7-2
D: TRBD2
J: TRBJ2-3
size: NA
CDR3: CASSLVGGGGGSTDTQYF
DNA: TGTGCCAGCAGCTTAGTGGGTGGAGGCGGGGGGAGCACAGATACGCAGTATTTT

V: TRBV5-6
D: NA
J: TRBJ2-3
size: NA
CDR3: CASSLREQVEDTQYF
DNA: TGTGCCAGCAGCTTGCGGGAACAAGTAGAAGATACGCAGTATTTT

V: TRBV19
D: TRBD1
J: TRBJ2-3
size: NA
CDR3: CASSIGLTGEDRDTQYF
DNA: TGTGCCAGTAGTATAGGACTGACAGGGGAGGACCGGGATACGCAGTATTTT

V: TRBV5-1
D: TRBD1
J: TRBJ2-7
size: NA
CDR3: CASSTGTGAGSYEQYF
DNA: TGCGCCAGCAGCACGGGGACAGGGGCAGGTTCCTACGAGCAGTACTTC

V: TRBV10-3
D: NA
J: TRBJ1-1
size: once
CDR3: CAISLDWNTEAFF
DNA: TGTGCCATCAGTCTTGACTGGAACACTGAAGCTTTCTTT

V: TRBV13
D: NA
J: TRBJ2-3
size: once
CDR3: CASRQESSTDTQYF
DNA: TGTGCCAGCAGACAGGAATCAAGCACAGATACGCAGTATTTT

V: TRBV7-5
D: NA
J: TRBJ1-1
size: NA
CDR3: CVRSSTGNTEAFF
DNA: TGTGTCAGAAGCTCTACAGGGAACACTGAAGCTTTCTTT

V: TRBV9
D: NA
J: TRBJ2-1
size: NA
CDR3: CASSARREMVGASYNEQFF
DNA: TGTGCCAGCAGCGCCCGGCGCGAAATGGTAGGGGCTTCCTACAATGAGCAGTTCTTC

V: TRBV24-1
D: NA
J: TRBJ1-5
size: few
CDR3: CATSDHRVNQPQHF
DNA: TGTGCCACCAGTGATCACAGGGTCAATCAGCCCCAGCATTTT